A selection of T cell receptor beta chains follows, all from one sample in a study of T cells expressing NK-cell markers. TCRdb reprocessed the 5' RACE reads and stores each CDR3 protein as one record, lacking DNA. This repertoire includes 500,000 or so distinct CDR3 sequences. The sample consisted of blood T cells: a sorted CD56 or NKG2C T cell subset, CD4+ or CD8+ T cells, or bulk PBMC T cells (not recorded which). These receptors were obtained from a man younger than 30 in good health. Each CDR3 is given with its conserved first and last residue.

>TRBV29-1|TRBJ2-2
CSVALNTGELFF
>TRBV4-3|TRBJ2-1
CASSQDGTSGRDSYNEQFF
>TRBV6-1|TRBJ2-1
CASSDDSAFYNEQFF
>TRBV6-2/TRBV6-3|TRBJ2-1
CASSWARHEQFF
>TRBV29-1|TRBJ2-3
CSVDRGLSTDTQYF
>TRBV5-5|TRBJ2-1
CASSFQFMNEQFF
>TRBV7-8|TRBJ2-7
CASKWTSGFPYEQYF
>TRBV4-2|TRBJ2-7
CASSQESQGGGEQYF
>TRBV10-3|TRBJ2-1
CAISVGSREQFF
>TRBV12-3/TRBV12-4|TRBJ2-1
CASSLVGRAGNEQFF
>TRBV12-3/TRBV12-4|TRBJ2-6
CASSLSPRGRSGANVLTF
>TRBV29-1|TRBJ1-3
CSVGFGGTGNTIYF
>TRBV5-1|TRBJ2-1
CASSLAPASTVNEQFF
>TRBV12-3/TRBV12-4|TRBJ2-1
CASSPNPTRKRGNEQFF
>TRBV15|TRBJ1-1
CATSYGTAEAFF
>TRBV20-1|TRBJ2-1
CSVRGTSGFYNEQFF
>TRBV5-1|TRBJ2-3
CASSPRSRTDTQYF
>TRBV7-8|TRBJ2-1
CASSLGAGTLSHEQFF
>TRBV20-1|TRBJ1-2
CSAREGQGYGYTF
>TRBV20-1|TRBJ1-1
CSARPHHRAAEAFF
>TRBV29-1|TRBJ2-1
CSVGRILNEQFF
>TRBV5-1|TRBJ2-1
CASGHSGRVDEQFF
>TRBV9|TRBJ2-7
CASSVMWDREGSEQYF
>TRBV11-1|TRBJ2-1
CASSRDSPLAGGGWNEQFF
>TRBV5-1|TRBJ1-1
CASSLGGGAEAFF
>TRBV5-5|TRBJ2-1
CASSLDSGSMTFF
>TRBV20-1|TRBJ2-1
CSARVPGSGRDNEQFF
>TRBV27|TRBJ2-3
CASRTRLALTDTQYF
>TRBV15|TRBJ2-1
CATSRDAWATRYNEQFF
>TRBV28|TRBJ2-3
CASSLSLITRRTDTQYF
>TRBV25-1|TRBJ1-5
CASSRHQPQHF
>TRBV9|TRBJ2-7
CASSIAAGGNEQYF
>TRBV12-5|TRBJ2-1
CASGLPPPRRAGYYNEQFF
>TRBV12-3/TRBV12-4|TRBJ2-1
CASSLNPLLEPQFF
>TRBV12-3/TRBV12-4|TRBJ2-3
CASSGDGVVVGTDTQYF
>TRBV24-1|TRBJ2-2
CATSDFAYTGELFF
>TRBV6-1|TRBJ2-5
CASISMVGIEETQYF
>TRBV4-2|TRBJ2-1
CASSQDHSSGAGEQFF
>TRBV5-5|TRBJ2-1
CASSLGYEGPYNEQFF
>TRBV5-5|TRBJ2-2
CASSLISGGKITGELFF
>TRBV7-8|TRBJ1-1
CASSLSLDRRTEAFF
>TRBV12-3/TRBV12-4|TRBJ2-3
CASSSLGLAGGPDTQYF
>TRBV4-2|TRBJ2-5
CASSQPTGTSDGKETQYF
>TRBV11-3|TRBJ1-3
CASSRTAYTIYF
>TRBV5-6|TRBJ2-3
CASSYGGTRGTDTQYF
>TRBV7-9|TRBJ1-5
CASSDTGFREAQHF
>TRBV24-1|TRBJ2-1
CATSDAGLLGDEQFF
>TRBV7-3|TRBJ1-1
CASSLRGENTEAFF
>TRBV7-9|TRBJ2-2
CAPIKQGALLNTGELFF
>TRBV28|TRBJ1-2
CASSLAGESGYTF
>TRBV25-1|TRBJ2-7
CASSERYEQYF
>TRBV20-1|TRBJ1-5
CSARAGRSNQPQHF
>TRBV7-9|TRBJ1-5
CASSLSGHYNQPQHF